This entry is about one T cell receptor (beta chain). As yet, its antigen is unknown. Germline trimming cut 1 base from V and 2 bases from J; bases unmatched to any gene: 4. In germline, CDR1 is SGHRS, CDR2 YFSETQ. The CDR3 has 16 residues. These data come from a study of blood T cells in healthy people across ages. Primers used in a second PCR of roughly 7 to 12 cycles were a sample-barcoded 5' primer and a J-beta primer mix. TCRdb itself ran the 5' RACE reads through MiXCR, one entry per CDR3 protein. This repertoire shows roughly 500,000 distinct CDR3 sequences, less than 25% found once; its top ten account for roughly 10%. Findings and caveats of the study: Higher diversity, along with more naive CD4+ cells, distinguished long-lived donors from aged donors.

Peripheral blood samples of roughly 10 milliliters were drawn from each donor. These data also formed part of another study, on T cells of mothers and their children. That paper notes: Across the analysis, no persistent microchimeric T cell clones were detected.

The source is a boy aged 10-17 years in good health. J is TRBJ2-1 and V is TRBV5-1; the match to TRBD2 covers 9 bases. The sequencing sample was made of blood. In DNA form, the CDR3 reads TGCGCCAGCAGCTTGAGGCGGGAGGGGACCTACAATGAGCAGTTCTTC. It translates to CASSLRREGTYNEQFF.